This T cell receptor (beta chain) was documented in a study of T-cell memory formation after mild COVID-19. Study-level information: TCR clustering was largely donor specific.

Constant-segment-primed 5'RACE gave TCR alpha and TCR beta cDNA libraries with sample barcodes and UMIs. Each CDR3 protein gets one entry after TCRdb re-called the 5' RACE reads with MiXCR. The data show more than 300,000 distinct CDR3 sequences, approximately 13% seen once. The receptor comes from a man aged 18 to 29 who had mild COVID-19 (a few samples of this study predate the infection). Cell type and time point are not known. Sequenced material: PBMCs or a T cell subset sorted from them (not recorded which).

This CDR3 reads CASSHLTSGQQFF. CDR3 coding DNA: TGCGCCAGCAGCCACCTAACTAGCGGCCAGCAGTTCTTC. This chain joins TRBV4-1 and TRBJ2-1; 8 bases are shared with TRBD2. The J segment lost 11 bases and the V segment lost 3 bases, leaving 6 bases of the junction unmatched. The CDR3 totals 13 residues. Looked up from germline, CDR1 is MGHRA and CDR2 is YSYEKL.